This TCR beta chain was sequenced for a study of T cell repertoires in cytomegalovirus infection. Background on the study: CMV epitopes that were recently identified and HLA-C-restricted were used alongside well-studied HLA-B-restricted ones. From public TCR beta signatures came an indication of both CMV infection and matching HLA type. Findings and caveats of the study: Of the TCR beta families, the public ones yielded a cumulative frequency that identified carriers of CMV plus the relevant HLA. In two of eight donors, the top clonotype was HLA-C-restricted CMV-specific.

From the reads, TCRdb called clonotypes with MiXCR, one entry per CDR3 protein. The repertoire holds around 900,000 distinct CDR3 sequences, around a third seen once, with roughly 13% in the top ten. The CDR3 is 14 amino acids. Unmatched junction bases numbered 3, after V lost 4 bases and J lost 5 bases. Germline V gene sequence: CDR1 MNHEY, CDR2 SMNVEV (reference sequence). Of note for this clonotype: Antigen: not known.

The chain uses TRBV27 and TRBJ2-5; 11 bases align to TRBD1. The material sequenced was cultured CD8+ T cells from PBMCs, taken from culture after CMV antigen stimulation. The sequence was obtained from a human donor in good health (CMV status not recorded). Some clones in this sample may be carry-over from other donors' samples. The CDR3 is CASSWTGGAETQYF. The CDR3 DNA is TGTGCCAGCAGTTGGACAGGGGGCGCGGAGACCCAGTACTTC.